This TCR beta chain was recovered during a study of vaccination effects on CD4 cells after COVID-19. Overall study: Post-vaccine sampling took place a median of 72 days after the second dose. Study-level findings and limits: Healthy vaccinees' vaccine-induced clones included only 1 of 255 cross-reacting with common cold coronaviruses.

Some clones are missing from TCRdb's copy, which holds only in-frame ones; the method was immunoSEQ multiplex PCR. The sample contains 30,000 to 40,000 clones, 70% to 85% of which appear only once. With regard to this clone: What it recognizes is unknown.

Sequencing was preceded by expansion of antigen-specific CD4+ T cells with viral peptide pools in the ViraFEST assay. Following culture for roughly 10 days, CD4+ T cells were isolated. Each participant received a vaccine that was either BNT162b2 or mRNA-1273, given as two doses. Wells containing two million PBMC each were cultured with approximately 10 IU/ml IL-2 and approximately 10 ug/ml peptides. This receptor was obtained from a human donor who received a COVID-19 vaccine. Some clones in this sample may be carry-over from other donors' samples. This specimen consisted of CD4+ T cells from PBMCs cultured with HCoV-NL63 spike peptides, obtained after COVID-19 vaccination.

In nucleotides, the CDR3 is TGTGCCAGCTCACGGACAGGGCCCAGTTTGTATGAAGCTTTCTTT. Amino acid sequence: CASSRTGPSLYEAFF. The chain is built from TRBV18 and TRBJ1-1, with 8 bases aligning to TRBD1. CDR1 is KGHSH, CDR2 LQKENI, per germline. This CDR3 region has 15 residues. V was clipped by 4 bases and J by 7 bases; unmatched bases: 11.